Below, 14 T cell receptor beta chains from the same sample are listed, as sequenced in a study of blood T cell repertoires in COVID-19. The method was immunoSEQ multiplex PCR; TCRdb's version includes in-frame clones alone and lacks a portion of them. Of 130,000 or so clones in the sample, around 83% were seen once. Sequences were obtained from peripheral blood. Every receptor here comes from a human donor in a cohort sampled during active COVID-19.

This chain joins TRBV27 and TRBJ1-1; D perhaps matches TRBD1 (5 bases). CDR1 and CDR2 (germline): MNHEY, SMNVEV (reference sequence). The CDR3 has 13 amino acids. The ends were cut back, 3 bases at V and 11 bases at J, with 16 bases in the middle. This chain's CDR3 is CASSFRGSREAFF. In nucleotides, the CDR3 is TGTGCCAGCAGTTTTCGCGGGAGCAGGGAGGCTTTCTTT.

The CDR3 spells CASSYLTGGTGELFF. Here the CDR3 DNA reads TGTGCCAGCAGTTACTTAACGGGAGGGACCGGGGAGCTGTTTTTT. The chain combines TRBV6-5 with TRBJ2-2, with 8 bases fitting TRBD2. Per the germline V gene, CDR1 is MNHEY and CDR2 is SVGAGI. Germline trimming cut 1 base from V and 5 bases from J; bases unmatched to any gene: 3. The CDR3 runs to 15 residues.

CDR3: CASSSSGTGFRHF. The CDR3 DNA reads as TGTGCCAGCAGCTCTTCCGGGACAGGGTTTCGGCATTTT. J is TRBJ1-5 and V is TRBV7-2; 9 positions agree with TRBD1. Germline trimming cut 4 bases from V and 15 bases from J; bases unmatched to any gene: 10. CDR3 length: 13 residues. In germline, CDR1 is SGHTA, CDR2 FQGNSA.

The genes are TRBV19 and TRBJ1-5; TRBD1 matches at 8 bases. This CDR3 is built from 14 residues. V was clipped by 3 bases and J by 2 bases; unmatched bases: 0. Looked up from germline, CDR1 is LNHDA and CDR2 is SQIVND (reference sequence). CDR3 in amino acids: CASSMGQGNQPQHF. As DNA, the CDR3 is TGTGCCAGTAGTATGGGACAGGGCAATCAGCCCCAGCATTTT.

The rearrangement links TRBV6-5 to TRBJ2-2, with 7 bases that match TRBD1. From germline, CDR1 is MNHEY and CDR2 SVGAGI. This CDR3 has 14 amino acids. J lost 5 bases, V lost 2 bases, and 2 bases had no gene match. DNA of the CDR3: TGTGCCAGCAGTTACCAGACAGGGACCGGGGAGCTGTTTTTT. Protein sequence: CASSYQTGTGELFF.

The chain carries TRBV5-1 and TRBJ2-7, with a tentative D call TRBD2 (7 bases). The CDR3 covers 18 residues. V was shortened by 0 bases and J by 6 bases, with 25 bases between the two germline ends. Germline V CDR1 and CDR2: SGHRS, YFSETQ. This CDR3 is CASSLAGGRTSRGGEQYF. CDR3 DNA sequence: TGCGCCAGCAGCTTGGCGGGGGGCCGGACCTCCCGGGGAGGCGAGCAGTACTTC.

CDR3 sequence (DNA): TGTGCCAGCAGCCCAACAGGGGACTACGAGCAGTACTTC. Its translation: CASSPTGDYEQYF. This chain joins TRBV6-5 and TRBJ2-7; TRBD1 matches 7 bases. CDR1 and CDR2 (germline): MNHEY, SVGAGI. The CDR3 covers 13 residues. J was trimmed by 3 bases and V by 6 bases; bases with no gene match: 5.

The chain combines TRBV3-1 (or the pseudogene TRBV3-2) with TRBJ2-7; D might be TRBD1 (5 bases). The CDR3 sequence is 15 residues long. Germline CDR1 and CDR2: LGHDT and YNNKEL (reference sequence). Trimming pared 3 bases from V and 0 bases from J, leaving 12 bases between. CDR3: CASSHSTGSSYEQYF. CDR3 coding DNA: TGTGCCAGCAGCCATTCTACAGGAAGCTCCTACGAGCAGTACTTC.

Only a few counts were recorded for this clone. The chain uses TRBV7-9 and TRBJ1-1, with D hard to call. The germline gives CDR1 SEHNR, CDR2 FQNEAQ (reference sequence). Trimming cost V 4 bases and J 1 base, with 7 bases left between them. The CDR3 totals 13 residues. The CDR3 is CASSSRWNTEAFF. The CDR3 nucleotides read TGTGCCAGCAGCTCACGGTGGAACACTGAAGCTTTCTTT.

This sequence joins TRBV7-8 and TRBJ1-3; D ambiguous. This CDR3 has 16 amino acids. CDR1 is SGHVS, CDR2 FQNEAQ, per germline. Between the trimmed V and J ends, which lost 4 bases and 2 bases, there was a span of 15 bases. For the CDR3, the DNA is TGTGCCAGCAGCTCCGGGAGTGCTTGGACTGGAAACACCATATATTTT. It specifies CASSSGSAWTGNTIYF. Full variable domain (outside the CDR3, taken from reference TRBV7-8 and TRBJ1-3): GAGVSQSPRYKVAKRGQDVALRCDPISGHVSLFWYQQALGQGPEFLTYFQNEAQLDKSGLPSDRFFAERPEGSVSTLKIQRTQQEDSAVYLCASSSGSAWTGNTIYFGEGSWLTVV.

This clone was seen a single time. The chain combines TRBV28 with TRBJ2-7; a possible D gene is TRBD2 (5 bases). The CDR3 has 15 residues. From germline, CDR1 is MDHEN and CDR2 SYDVKM. Trimming shortened V by 5 bases and J by 2 bases, and 16 bases separated the two germline ends. This chain's CDR3 is CASSIRGLPAYEQYF. CDR3 DNA sequence: TGTGCCAGCAGTATAAGAGGACTGCCCGCCTACGAGCAGTACTTC. The full variable domain, its missing parts supplied by reference TRBV28 and TRBJ2-7, is DVKVTQSSRYLVKRTGEKVFLECVQDMDHENMFWYRQDPGLGLRLIYFSYDVKMKEKGDIPEGYSVSREKKERFSLILESASTNQTSMYLCASSIRGLPAYEQYFGPGTRLTVT.

The J gene is TRBJ1-3, the V gene TRBV18; D is possibly TRBD1 (6 bases). Trimming took 6 bases from V and 1 from J, leaving 7 bases between them. Germline lookup yields CDR1 KGHSH and CDR2 LQKENI. This CDR3 is built from 13 residues. CDR3 DNA sequence: TGTGCCAGCTCCCAGGGGTCTGGAAACACCATATATTTT. Protein product: CASSQGSGNTIYF.

This clone was seen once. The rearrangement uses TRBV3-1 (or the pseudogene TRBV3-2) and TRBJ2-7; D call uncertain. Germline V gives CDR1 LGHDT, CDR2 YNNKEL (reference sequence). V lost 0 bases to trimming and J lost 0 bases, with 9 bases between them. The CDR3 is 15 residues long. The CDR3 spells CASSQDVVSSYEQYF. The CDR3 DNA is TGTGCCAGCAGCCAAGACGTAGTGAGCTCCTACGAGCAGTACTTC.

Here the CDR3 reads CAWSAGLAGGPGGEQFF. DNA for the CDR3: TGTGCCTGGAGTGCGGGGCTAGCGGGAGGGCCCGGCGGTGAGCAGTTCTTC. The J gene is TRBJ2-1, the V gene TRBV30; 12 bases are a match to TRBD2. After removal of 1 base from V and 9 bases from J, the junction contained 13 bases not matched to a gene. Germline values: CDR1 GTSNPN, CDR2 SVGIG (reference sequence). The CDR3 extends over 17 amino acids.